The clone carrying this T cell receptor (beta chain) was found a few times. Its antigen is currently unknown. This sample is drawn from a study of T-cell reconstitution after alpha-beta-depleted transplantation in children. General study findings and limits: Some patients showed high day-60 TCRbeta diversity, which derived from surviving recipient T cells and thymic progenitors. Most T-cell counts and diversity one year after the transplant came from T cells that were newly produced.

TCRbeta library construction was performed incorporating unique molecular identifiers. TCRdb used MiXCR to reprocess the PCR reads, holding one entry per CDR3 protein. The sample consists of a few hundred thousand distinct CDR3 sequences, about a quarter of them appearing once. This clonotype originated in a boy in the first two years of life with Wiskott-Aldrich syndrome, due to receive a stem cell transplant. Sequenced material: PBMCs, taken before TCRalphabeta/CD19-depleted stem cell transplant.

The CDR3 nucleotides read TGTGCCAGCAGGTGGGACCTCGCATACGAGCAGTACTTC. Translation: CASRWDLAYEQYF. The J gene is TRBJ2-7, the V gene TRBV5-5; either TRBD1 or TRBD2 may fit D (5 bases each). The CDR3 length is 13 residues. Trimming cost V 5 bases and J 4 bases, with 13 bases left between them. Germline V gene lookup returns CDR1 SGHKS and CDR2 YYEKEE (reference sequence).